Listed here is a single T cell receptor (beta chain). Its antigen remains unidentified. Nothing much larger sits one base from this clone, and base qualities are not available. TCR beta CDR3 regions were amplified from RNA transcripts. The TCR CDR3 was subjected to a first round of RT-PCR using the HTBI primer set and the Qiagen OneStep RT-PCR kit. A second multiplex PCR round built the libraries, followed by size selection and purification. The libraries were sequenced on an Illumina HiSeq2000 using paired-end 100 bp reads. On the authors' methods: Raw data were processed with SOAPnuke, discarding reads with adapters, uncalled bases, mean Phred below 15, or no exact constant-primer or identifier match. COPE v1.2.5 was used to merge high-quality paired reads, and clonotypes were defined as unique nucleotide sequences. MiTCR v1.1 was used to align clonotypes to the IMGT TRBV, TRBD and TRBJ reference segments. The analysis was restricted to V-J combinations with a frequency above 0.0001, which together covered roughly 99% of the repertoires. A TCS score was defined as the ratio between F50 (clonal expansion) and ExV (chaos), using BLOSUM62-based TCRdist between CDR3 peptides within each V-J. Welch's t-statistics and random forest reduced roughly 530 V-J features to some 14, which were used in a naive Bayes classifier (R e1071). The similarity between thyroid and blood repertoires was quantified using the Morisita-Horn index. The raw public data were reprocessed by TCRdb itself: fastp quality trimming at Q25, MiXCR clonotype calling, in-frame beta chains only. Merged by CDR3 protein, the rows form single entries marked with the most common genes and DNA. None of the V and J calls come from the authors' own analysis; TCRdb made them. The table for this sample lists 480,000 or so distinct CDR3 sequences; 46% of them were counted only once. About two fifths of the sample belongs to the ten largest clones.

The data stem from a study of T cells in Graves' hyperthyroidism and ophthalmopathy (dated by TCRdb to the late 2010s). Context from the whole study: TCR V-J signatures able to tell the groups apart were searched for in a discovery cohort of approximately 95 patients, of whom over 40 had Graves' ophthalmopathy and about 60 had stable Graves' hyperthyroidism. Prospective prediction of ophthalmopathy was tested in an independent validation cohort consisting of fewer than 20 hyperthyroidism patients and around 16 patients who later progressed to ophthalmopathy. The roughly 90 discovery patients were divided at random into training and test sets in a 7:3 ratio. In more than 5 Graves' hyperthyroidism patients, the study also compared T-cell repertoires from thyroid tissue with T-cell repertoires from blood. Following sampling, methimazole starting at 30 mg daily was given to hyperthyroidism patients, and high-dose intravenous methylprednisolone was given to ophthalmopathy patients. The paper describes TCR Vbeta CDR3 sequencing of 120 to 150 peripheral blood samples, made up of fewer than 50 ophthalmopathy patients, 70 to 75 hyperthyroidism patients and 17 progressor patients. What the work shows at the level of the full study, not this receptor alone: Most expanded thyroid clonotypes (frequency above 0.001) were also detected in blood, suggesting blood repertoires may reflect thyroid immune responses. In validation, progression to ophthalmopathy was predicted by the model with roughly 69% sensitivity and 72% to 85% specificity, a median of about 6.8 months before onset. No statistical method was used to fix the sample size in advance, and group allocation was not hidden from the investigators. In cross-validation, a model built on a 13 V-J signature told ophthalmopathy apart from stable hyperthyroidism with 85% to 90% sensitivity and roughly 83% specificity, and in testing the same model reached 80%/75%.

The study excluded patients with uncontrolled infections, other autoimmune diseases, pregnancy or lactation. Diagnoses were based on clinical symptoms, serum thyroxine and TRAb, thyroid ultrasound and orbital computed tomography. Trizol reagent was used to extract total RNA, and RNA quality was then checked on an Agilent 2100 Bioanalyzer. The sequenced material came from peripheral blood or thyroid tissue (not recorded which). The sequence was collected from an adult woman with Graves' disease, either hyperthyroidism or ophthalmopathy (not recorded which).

At the DNA level, the sequence is TGTGCCAGCGGCAAGCGGGAGTCGGGCAACGAGCAGTACTTC. Its coded protein is CASGKRESGNEQYF. Rearrangement joined TRBV7-6 to TRBJ2-7; a stretch of 8 junction bases matches TRBD2. Clipping removes 8 bases from V and 5 bases from J, with 11 as the unmatched junction base count. Via the germline V gene, CDR1 is SGHVS and CDR2 FNYEAQ. From its cysteine to its phenylalanine, the CDR3 spans 14 amino acids. Of all the DNA, just the CDR3 is kept, 42 bases in frame from base 1.